The clone carrying this TCR beta chain was counted only a few times. TCRbeta library construction was performed incorporating unique molecular identifiers. TCRdb reprocessed the PCR reads with MiXCR, giving one entry per CDR3 protein. Of approximately 400,000 distinct CDR3 sequences detected, roughly 11% appear once; the ten largest clones hold 4.5% to 7%. The data were obtained in a study of T-cell reconstitution after alpha-beta-depleted transplantation in children. CDR1 MDHEN and CDR2 SYDVKM come from the germline V gene. Trimming stripped 6 bases from V and 0 bases from J, with 8 bases between. This CDR3 has 14 residues.

This clonotype originated in a human donor who donated a stem cell graft to a child with acute myeloid leukemia. The input for sequencing was PBMCs from the stem cell graft donor, taken from the stem cell graft. V and J are TRBV28 and TRBJ2-2; either TRBD1 or TRBD2 may supply D (5 bases each). In DNA form, the CDR3 reads TGTGCCAGCAGCCGGGGCCCGAACACCGGGGAGCTGTTTTTT. It encodes CASSRGPNTGELFF.